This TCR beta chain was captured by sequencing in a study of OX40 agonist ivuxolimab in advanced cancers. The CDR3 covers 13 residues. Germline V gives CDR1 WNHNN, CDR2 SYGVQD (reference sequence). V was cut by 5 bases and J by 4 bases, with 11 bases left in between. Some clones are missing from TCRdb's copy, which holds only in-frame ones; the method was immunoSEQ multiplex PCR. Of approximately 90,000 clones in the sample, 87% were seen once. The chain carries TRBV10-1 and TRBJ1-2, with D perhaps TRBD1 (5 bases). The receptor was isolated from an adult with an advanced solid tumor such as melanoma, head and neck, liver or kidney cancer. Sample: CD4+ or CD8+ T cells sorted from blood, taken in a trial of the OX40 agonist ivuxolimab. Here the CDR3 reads CASSPTASYGYTF. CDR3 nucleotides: TGCGCCAGCAGTCCGACAGCTTCCTATGGCTACACCTTC.